The rows below give T cell receptor beta chains drawn from one sample of a study of T cell repertoires in cytomegalovirus infection. TCRdb redid the calling of the reads with MiXCR, one entry per CDR3 protein. The sample holds 250,000 or so distinct CDR3 sequences, approximately 15% seen once. Sample: CD8+ T cells from PBMCs. These receptors were taken from a human donor in good health (CMV status not recorded). Some clones in this sample may be carry-over from other donors' samples. Each CDR3 is given with its conserved first and last residue. Fields, in order: V gene, CDR3 protein.

V gene: TRBV7-9; CDR3 protein: CASSAYGGTEAFF
V gene: TRBV28; CDR3 protein: CASSTRQEYNSPLHF
V gene: TRBV28; CDR3 protein: CASSPIPGSLTHHGNTEAFF
V gene: TRBV10-3; CDR3 protein: CAISDHQTSGVETQYF
V gene: TRBV29-1; CDR3 protein: CSVIPGNSPLSSYEQYF
V gene: TRBV4-1; CDR3 protein: CASSQDRGYQETQYF
V gene: TRBV28; CDR3 protein: CASSYSYRSYEQYF
V gene: TRBV6-2/TRBV6-3; CDR3 protein: CASSRDSQSGELFF
V gene: TRBV28; CDR3 protein: CASAGPTSSYEQYF
V gene: TRBV7-9; CDR3 protein: CASSLAQAQETQYF
V gene: TRBV12-5; CDR3 protein: CASALTGAGQGSTEAFF
V gene: TRBV12-3/TRBV12-4; CDR3 protein: CASSGGHNNEQFF
V gene: TRBV15; CDR3 protein: CATSRVVANEKLFF
V gene: TRBV12-3/TRBV12-4; CDR3 protein: CASSQGQGNSPLHF
V gene: TRBV28; CDR3 protein: CASTHYDRTDTQYF
V gene: TRBV12-3/TRBV12-4; CDR3 protein: CASSFTTGDPGLGNTEAFF
V gene: TRBV7-3; CDR3 protein: CASSSLSGNEQFF
V gene: TRBV6-5; CDR3 protein: CASSYQPGVYEQYF
V gene: TRBV7-9; CDR3 protein: CASSPSFEQFF
V gene: TRBV19; CDR3 protein: CASSTASGVSTDTQYF
V gene: TRBV25-1; CDR3 protein: CASSEYFRQGGYGYTF
V gene: TRBV7-9; CDR3 protein: CASSSRDRTLEQYF
V gene: TRBV29-1; CDR3 protein: CSVERAHTEAFF
V gene: TRBV3-1; CDR3 protein: CASSQIGRGLYEQYF
V gene: TRBV7-8; CDR3 protein: CASTSRQGFVPYEQYF
V gene: TRBV29-1; CDR3 protein: CSVLGDTLGRGYTF
V gene: TRBV11-1; CDR3 protein: CASSRPRVVGNQPQHF
V gene: TRBV4-1; CDR3 protein: CASSQEGSGGAVYGYTF
V gene: TRBV7-8; CDR3 protein: CASSSRQHQETQYF
V gene: TRBV7-8; CDR3 protein: CASSPLRDVGHLGNTIYF
V gene: TRBV7-8; CDR3 protein: CASSLQGMNQPQHF
V gene: TRBV12-3/TRBV12-4; CDR3 protein: CASSVDVGARTGELFF
V gene: TRBV7-2; CDR3 protein: CASSPRISGGVDTQYF
V gene: TRBV19; CDR3 protein: CASSPGPYTEAFF
V gene: TRBV12-3/TRBV12-4; CDR3 protein: CASSLGQSSYNEQFF
V gene: TRBV10-3; CDR3 protein: CAISDGRRTADAEAFF
V gene: TRBV7-2; CDR3 protein: CASSPGTGPLEAFF
V gene: TRBV7-8; CDR3 protein: CASSHYNEQFF
V gene: TRBV28; CDR3 protein: CASSRPQGSGGKDTQYF
V gene: TRBV6-6; CDR3 protein: CASSYPGPREAEAFF